This T cell receptor (beta chain) originates from a study of T-cell reconstitution after alpha-beta-depleted transplantation in children. Broader study findings: The study reportedly traced alpha-beta T cells about two months after transplant to several hundred expanded graft clones. Newly generated T cells supplied most T-cell counts and diversity one year post-transplant. Where some patients showed high TCRbeta diversity at day 60, it came from recipient T cells and thymic progenitors that had survived.

The TCRbeta library was prepared with unique molecular identifiers. Each CDR3 protein gets one entry after TCRdb re-called the PCR reads with MiXCR. The sample lists 300,000 to 350,000 distinct CDR3 sequences; around 15% were seen once. Trimming took 0 bases from V and 9 from J, leaving 13 bases between them. This CDR3 comprises 14 residues. The germline gives CDR1 SGDLS, CDR2 YYNGEE. On this clonotype: Its antigen is undetermined.

The V gene is TRBV9, the J gene TRBJ2-1, with no clear D. This receptor was identified in a male patient aged 2 to 9 who had a stem cell transplant for acute lymphoblastic leukemia, so the T cells may come from the graft donor. Sequencing used PBMCs, mostly from graft donor cells, obtained 360 days after TCRalphabeta/CD19-depleted stem cell transplant. CDR3 nucleotide sequence: TGTGCCAGCAGCGTAGGATCTCTTAGTCCTGAGCAGTTCTTC. Its protein is CASSVGSLSPEQFF.